This T cell receptor beta chain was captured in a study of T cell repertoires in cytomegalovirus infection. Background on the study: Matching HLA type and CMV infection were both indicated by public TCR beta signatures. Whole-study findings and limits: HLA-C-restricted CMV clonotypes gave the most frequent clonotype in two of eight donors.

Each CDR3 protein is one row after TCRdb ran MiXCR on the reads. In the table there are 310,000 or so distinct CDR3 sequences, 20% to 30% of which are singletons. This CDR3 region has 17 residues. The germline V gene has CDR1 SGHVS and CDR2 FQNEAQ. Trimming took 0 bases from V and 0 from J, leaving 11 bases between them. Details on this clonotype: Its specificity is unknown.

V is TRBV7-8 and J is TRBJ2-2, with TRBD2 as a possible D gene (5 bases). The specimen comprised cultured PBMCs, sampled from culture after CMV antigen stimulation. The TCR was taken from a human donor in good health (CMV status not recorded). Some clones in this sample may be carry-over from other donors' samples. Here the CDR3 reads CASSLARVETNTGELFF. In DNA form, the CDR3 reads TGTGCCAGCAGCTTAGCGCGGGTGGAAACGAACACCGGGGAGCTGTTTTTT.